The sequence of this TCR beta chain was determined in a study of blood T cell repertoires in COVID-19. Overall study context: The United States, Italy and Spain provided the acute and convalescent COVID-19 samples. In each case, the material was cDNA or gDNA derived from T cells, B-cell-depleted T cells, or PBMCs.

The study assigned cohorts using participant-reported clinical history. V shed 6 bases and J 8 bases; nucleotides not matched to a gene: 8. The CDR3 covers 14 residues. Germline-derived CDR1 and CDR2 are MNHEY and SVGAGI. In the authors' workflow: Estimated nucleated cell counts came from reference gene primer amplification. The repertoire was sequenced with immunoSEQ multiplex PCR; TCRdb's copy has only in-frame clones and lacks some. Clone size and the V and J calls come from that table; the DNA yielded D and trimming. Altogether 160,000 or so clones are present, about 90% being singletons, with the ten largest covering around 1.2%.

V usage is TRBV6-5 and J usage is TRBJ1-4; 8 bases match TRBD1. The sample was PBMCs or T cells enriched from blood (not recorded which). The receptor was derived from a human donor with acute COVID-19. The donor label of this sample is uncertain. CDR3 region: CASSRGQEGEKLFF. CDR3 nucleotides: TGTGCCAGCAGCAGGGGGCAGGAAGGAGAAAAACTGTTTTTT.